Following are 10 T cell receptor beta chains from one sample sequenced in a study of CD8+ T cells in alopecia areata. Isolated RNA was reverse transcribed into cDNA used as the sequencing template. TCRdb's copy holds only in-frame clones and misses some; the assay was immunoSEQ multiplex PCR. The sample has roughly 140,000 clones; around 51% are singletons. This sample comprised CD4+ T cells sorted from blood, obtained at week 0. The receptors derive from a human donor with alopecia areata.

The V call is TRBV7-9, the J call TRBJ2-5, with D possibly TRBD2 on 5 matching bases. Germline V gene sequence: CDR1 SEHNR, CDR2 FQNEAQ (reference sequence). This CDR3 region has 12 residues. V lost 3 bases to trimming and J lost 7 bases, with 9 bases between them. The CDR3 is CASSLNEGTQYF. The CDR3, as DNA: TGTGCCAGCAGCTTGAACGAGGGGACCCAGTACTTC.

This rearrangement joins TRBV29-1 to TRBJ1-2; D uncertain. Per the germline V gene, CDR1 is SQVTM and CDR2 is ANQGSEA. This CDR3 has 11 amino acids. Trimming cost V 5 bases and J 10 bases, with 14 bases left between them. CDR3 bases: TGCAGCGTTACTTCAAGGGATGTCTACACCTTC. As protein: CSVTSRDVYTF.

V and J are TRBV7-2 and TRBJ1-5; D remains ambiguous. CDR3 length: 12 amino acids. The germline gives CDR1 SGHTA, CDR2 FQGNSA. With 2 bases removed from V and 5 bases from J, the gap between germline ends came to 4 bases. CDR3: CASSLTDQPQHF. The CDR3 DNA reads as TGTGCCAGCAGCTTAACAGATCAGCCCCAGCATTTT.

This clone is a singleton in its sample. V gene TRBV14 combines with J gene TRBJ2-1; the match to TRBD2 covers 11 bases. Per the germline V gene, CDR1 is SGHDN and CDR2 is FVKESK. The CDR3 is made up of 15 amino acids. V was pared by 4 bases and J by 7 bases, with 6 bases of the junction left unmatched. CDR3 sequence (DNA): TGTGCCAGCAGCCGATTTGGGACTAGCGGAAATGAGCAGTTCTTC. It is translated as CASSRFGTSGNEQFF.

The V gene is TRBV11-2, the J gene TRBJ2-7, with 15 bases matching TRBD2. The CDR3 contains 17 residues. From germline, CDR1 is SGHAT and CDR2 FQNNGV. Trimming removed 2 bases from V and 5 bases from J; junction bases left unmatched: 7. The CDR3 protein is CASSLTLGTSGRNEQYF. The DNA of the CDR3 is TGTGCCAGCAGCTTAACTCTTGGGACTAGCGGGAGGAACGAGCAGTACTTC.

This clone appeared a few times. The rearrangement joins TRBV4-3 to TRBJ2-7, with 7 nucleotides matching TRBD2. CDR1 and CDR2 (germline): LGHNA, YSLEER. V was pared by 4 bases and J by 0 bases, with 6 bases of the junction left unmatched. The length of the CDR3 is 15 residues. The CDR3 coding sequence is TGCGCCAGCAGCCCAGTAGCGGGTATCTCCTACGAGCAGTACTTC. Residues: CASSPVAGISYEQYF.

CDR3 nucleotide sequence: TGTGCCAGCAGCTTGGGACAGGGGTATGGGTACTTC. Its translation is CASSLGQGYGYF. V usage is TRBV5-6 and J usage is TRBJ2-5; 8 bases fit TRBD1. The V and J ends lost 0 bases and 13 bases, in that order; junction bases with no gene match: 5. The CDR3 is made up of 12 amino acids. Germline CDR1 SGHDT, CDR2 YYEEEE.

Only a few counts were recorded for this clone. This chain joins TRBV29-1 and TRBJ2-7; 9 nucleotides agree with TRBD1. Germline V gene data show CDR1 as SQVTM and CDR2 as ANQGSEA. V shed 5 bases and J 2 bases; nucleotides not matched to a gene: 7. The CDR3 consists of 14 residues. CDR3 amino acids: CSVRGDRETYEQYF. The CDR3 DNA reads as TGCAGCGTTCGAGGGGACAGGGAGACCTACGAGCAGTACTTC.

This chain uses TRBV2 with TRBJ2-7; D not certain. The CDR3 covers 14 residues. Trimming stripped 1 base from V and 7 bases from J, with 14 bases between. In germline, CDR1 is SNHLY, CDR2 FYNNEI. The CDR3 protein is CASSEGSGLREQYF. DNA of the CDR3: TGTGCCAGCAGTGAAGGGTCCGGCCTCCGGGAGCAGTACTTC.

The chain uses TRBV2 and TRBJ1-1; D is unresolved. Germline V lookup: CDR1 SNHLY, CDR2 FYNNEI. V was clipped by 2 bases and J by 0 bases, with 10 bases between them. This CDR3 has 15 amino acids. The CDR3 coding sequence is TGTGCCAGCAGTGAATTAGCCGGATTGAACACTGAAGCTTTCTTT. Translating gives CASSELAGLNTEAFF.